This T cell receptor beta chain was profiled in a study of OX40 agonist ivuxolimab in advanced cancers. The CDR3 consists of 16 residues. The V and J ends lost 4 bases and 6 bases respectively, with 23 bases between them. Germline loops: CDR1 SGHRS, CDR2 YFSETQ. Blood was sampled at baseline, cycle 4 day 1, and cycle 7 day 1. TCRdb's table, derived via immunoSEQ multiplex PCR, lists solely in-frame clones and lacks some. The sample contains 20,000 to 30,000 clones, around 83% of which appear only once. Sequenced here: CD4+ or CD8+ T cells sorted from blood, sampled in a trial of the OX40 agonist ivuxolimab. The source of this sequence is an adult with an advanced solid tumor such as melanoma, head and neck, liver or kidney cancer. The V gene is TRBV5-1, the J gene TRBJ2-7; D might be TRBD2 (5 bases). The CDR3 loop reads CASSPRSGSPEGEQYF. CDR3 coding DNA: TGCGCCAGCAGCCCTCGGAGCGGCAGTCCAGAAGGCGAGCAGTACTTC.